This T cell receptor beta chain was observed in a study of T cell responses to AZD1222 COVID-19 vaccine. Germline CDR1 reads MNHEY; CDR2 reads SMNVEV (reference sequence). V was pared by 3 bases and J by 9 bases, with 15 bases between. This CDR3 region has 15 residues. Broader study findings: Distributed over spike, vaccine-associated CD4 TCRs predominated at 160-218 and 743-854. Regions left unmutated in variants are reportedly the target of nearly half of spike-specific TCRs. Baseline serology detected seropositivity in only six or seven AZD1222 recipients. It should be noted that donors were predominantly white British and more often female, and clonal diversity was possibly underestimated.

The data were produced by immunoSEQ multiplex PCR, yet TCRdb's version contains in-frame clones alone and is incomplete. The data contain 250,000 to 300,000 clones, 94% of them singletons. About this clone: The antigen is undetermined.

This sample comprised peripheral blood, obtained 28 days after the second AZD1222 dose. V is TRBV27 and J is TRBJ1-6; D is undetermined. The sequence came from an adult who received the AZD1222 COVID-19 vaccine. The CDR3 sequence is CASSFRPPLGSPLHF. The DNA for the CDR3 is TGTGCCAGCAGTTTCAGGCCCCCCCTGGGTTCACCCCTCCACTTT.